These 2 T cell receptor beta chains originate from one sample sequenced in a study of cytomegalovirus exposure and HLA in healthy donors. The PCR used 60 Vbeta and 13 Jbeta primers. The protocol was immunoSEQ multiplex PCR, while the TCRdb copy is restricted to in-frame clones and leaves out a portion. The sample consists of 150,000 to 200,000 clones, more than 80% of them appearing once. The sample taken for sequencing was PBMCs. Receptors originate from a woman aged 18-30 years in good health and CMV-seropositive.

The rearrangement joins TRBV7-8 to TRBJ1-1; unclear D gene. Between the trimmed V and J ends, which lost 6 bases and 3 bases, there was a span of 26 bases. This CDR3 comprises 18 residues. Germline values: CDR1 SGHVS, CDR2 FQNEAQ. DNA of the CDR3: TGTGCCAGCAGATATACCGGCCTGGTTACCGGGTTGGACACTGAAGCTTTCTTT. Protein: CASRYTGLVTGLDTEAFF.

The chain has TRBV19 and TRBJ2-3; 9 bases align to TRBD2. In germline, CDR1 is LNHDA, CDR2 SQIVND (reference sequence). This CDR3 comprises 14 residues. V was clipped by 5 bases and J by 4 bases; unmatched bases: 4. The CDR3 DNA reads TGTGCCAGTAGTCCTCTAGCGGGGTCAGATACGCAGTATTTT. Amino acid sequence: CASSPLAGSDTQYF.